This T cell receptor (beta chain) came from a study of blood T cell repertoires in COVID-19. Study-level information: Some COVID-19 samples were acute and others convalescent; all came from the United States, Italy and Spain. Sample material is recorded as cDNA or gDNA derived from T cells, B-cell-depleted T cells, or PBMCs.

V lost 4 bases, J lost 2 bases, and 5 bases stayed unmatched. The CDR3 length is 15 residues. The V gene's germline CDR1 is SGHRS and CDR2 YFSETQ. Original data processing: Reference gene primer amplification gave nucleated cell count estimates. Method: immunoSEQ multiplex PCR; TCRdb's copy keeps in-frame clones and lacks some. The DNA was the basis for D and trimming; V, J and clone size are from that table. The data contain 120,000 to 150,000 clones, about 85% of them singletons. Sequencing input: peripheral blood. The receptor was derived from a human donor in a cohort sampled during active COVID-19. The V call is TRBV5-1, the J call TRBJ2-2, with 7 nucleotides matching TRBD1. This CDR3 reads CASSGHRGNTGELFF. The CDR3 DNA reads as TGCGCCAGCAGCGGCCACAGGGGAAACACCGGGGAGCTGTTTTTT.